Sequencing of this T cell receptor (beta chain) was carried out in a study of tumor-infiltrating lymphocytes in localized non-small cell lung cancer (dated by TCRdb to the early 2020s). The study in broad terms: The cohort included patients whose samples were collected after neoadjuvant chemotherapy, as well as both smokers and never-smokers and several histologies. Each patient contributed resected tumor tissue and uninvolved lung tissue from the same patient, described as non-adjacent to the tumor. The paired tumor versus uninvolved lung comparison of immunoSEQ T-cell fraction included roughly 50 patients. Alongside flow cytometry, multiplex immunofluorescence, RNA-seq, exome sequencing and proteomics, TCR sequencing was applied to the same patients as one of several integrated assays. The overall ICON cohort comprised more than 130 surgical patients with localized non-small cell lung cancer whose tumors were resected.

As for this clone: The target of this receptor is not known. No base quality information exists; no much larger clone differs at one position.

The CDR3, cysteine through phenylalanine, is 12 amino acids long. The DNA shown is the 36-base CDR3, in frame from base 1. CDR1 and CDR2 were assigned from the germline V gene as SNHLY and FYNNEI. Trimming costs V 8 bases and J 8 bases, and their ends lie 12 bases apart. Enrollment in ICON was initiated in 2016, and the last patient was enrolled in 2018. In a subcohort of 60 to 85 patients, fresh tumor and matched uninvolved tissue were collected for in-depth immune analyses, with TCR sequencing among those analyses. DNA for TCR sequencing was isolated from bulk tissue, and no cell sorting was done. The immunoSEQ assay used for TCR sequencing gave the T-cell fraction in both tumor and uninvolved lung tissue. As for the original processing: For survival analysis, patients were divided into high (upper tertile) and low (lower two tertiles) T-cell fraction groups, which were compared by log-rank test. Paired tumor versus uninvolved lung differences in T-cell fraction were tested with a signed-rank test. As stored in TCRdb, this immuneACCESS dataset retains in-frame rearrangements with V and J assigned. A fraction of the clones does not appear; measured against another copy, unresolved V genes explain less than half of the discrepancy, and the remainder lacks a known reason. V and J calls and clone size come straight from that table; D and trimming were deduced from the DNA. The sample records around 15,000 clones, roughly two thirds of which are singletons. 4.5% to 7.5% of the sample comes from the top ten.

Points the paper makes about the study in general: Because assay coverage varied across patients depending on available tissue quantity, TCR sequencing was performed for only a subset of the cohort. TCR-derived T-cell fraction did not differ between the flow cytometry-defined immunotypes IM1 (good prognosis) and IM2 (poor prognosis). TCRbeta sequencing supported higher T cell infiltration in tumors than in uninvolved lung tissue, consistent with immunofluorescence CD3 counts. Because different assays used different pieces of the same tissue, technical variation could not be distinguished from intratumor heterogeneity. Recurrence-free survival showed no association with tumor T-cell fraction measured by TCR sequencing (p = 0.61).

The clonotype comes from a human donor with non-small cell lung cancer. This chain is built from TRBV2 and TRBJ1-4; D gene: possibly TRBD1, on 5 matching bases. Sequences were obtained from lung tumor tissue. The sequence in DNA is TGTGCCAGCGCCGGGGGGAACGAAAAACTGTTTTTT. The resulting protein is CASAGGNEKLFF. Beyond the CDR3, the reference TRBV2 and TRBJ1-4 genes provide the residues; the full variable domain reads: EPEVTQTPSHQVTQMGQEVILRCVPISNHLYFYWYRQILGQKVEFLVSFYNNEISEKSEIFDDQFSVERPDGSNFTLKIRSTKLEDSAMYFCASAGGNEKLFFGSGTQLSVL.